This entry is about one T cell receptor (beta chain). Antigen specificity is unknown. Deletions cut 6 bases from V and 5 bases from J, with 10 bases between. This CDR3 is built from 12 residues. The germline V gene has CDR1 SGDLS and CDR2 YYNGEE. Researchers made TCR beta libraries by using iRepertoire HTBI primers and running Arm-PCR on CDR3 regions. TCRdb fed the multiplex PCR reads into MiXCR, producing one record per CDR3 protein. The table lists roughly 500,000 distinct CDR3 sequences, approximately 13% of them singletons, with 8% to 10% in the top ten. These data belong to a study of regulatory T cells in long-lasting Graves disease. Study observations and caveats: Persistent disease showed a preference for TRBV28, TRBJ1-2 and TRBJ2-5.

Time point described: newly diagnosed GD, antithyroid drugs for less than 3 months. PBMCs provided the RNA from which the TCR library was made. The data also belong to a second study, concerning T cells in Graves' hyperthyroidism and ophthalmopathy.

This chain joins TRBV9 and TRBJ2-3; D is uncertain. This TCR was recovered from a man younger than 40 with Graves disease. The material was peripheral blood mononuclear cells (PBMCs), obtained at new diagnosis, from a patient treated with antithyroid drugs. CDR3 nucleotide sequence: TGTGCCAGCAACAGCATGCAAGATACGCAGTATTTT. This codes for CASNSMQDTQYF.